The source of this T cell receptor (beta chain) is a study of beta chain features in type 1 diabetes. Study-wide context: Similarity in age, gender and cell yields was seen between patients and healthy donors. Examined across all samples were about 99,000,000 sorted cells. Overall study results and limits: It was among patients, rather than healthy donors, that naive, central memory and Treg TCRB repertoires appeared more similar.

Sequencing targeted expressed TCRB transcripts, as all isolated RNA had been reverse transcribed. Data came from immunoSEQ multiplex PCR; TCRdb stores just in-frame clones and leaves some out. The sample has around 330,000 clones; about 11% are singletons. This CDR3 comprises 18 residues. Germline loops: CDR1 LNHNV, CDR2 YYDKDF (reference sequence). The V gene end was trimmed by 8 bases and the J gene end by 6 bases; junction bases not matched to a gene: 15. This clone was seen more than once but under ten times. Its antigen is not known. The clonotype comes from a woman younger than 45 in good health. This chain joins TRBV15 and TRBJ2-1, with 14 bases aligning to TRBD2. The sequencing input was naive CD4+ T cells from blood. DNA of the CDR3: TGTGCCACCTCGCAGACCTCCCGAGGACTAGCGGGAGGCAATGAGCAGTTCTTC. It is translated as CATSQTSRGLAGGNEQFF.